This T cell receptor beta chain emerged from a study of blood T cell repertoires in COVID-19. About the research overall: The United States, Italy and Spain were the sources of the acute and convalescent COVID-19 samples. Nucleic acid was either cDNA or gDNA, and it came from T cells, B-cell-depleted T cells, or PBMCs.

CDR3 length: 16 residues. CDR1 is LNHDA and CDR2 is SQIVND in the germline V gene (reference sequence). J gave up 1 base and V 5 bases, and 7 bases lay outside the gene matches. Under the authors' procedure: Reference gene primer amplification gave estimated nucleated cell counts. Sequencing was performed with immunoSEQ multiplex PCR; in TCRdb, only in-frame clones are kept and a portion is missing. That table furnishes V, J and clone size, whereas the DNA furnished D and trimming. The data contain 65,000 to 80,000 clones, 82% of them singletons. The origin of this receptor is a human donor in a cohort sampled during active COVID-19. The material sequenced was peripheral blood. This chain connects TRBV19 to TRBJ1-1; 10 bases match TRBD1. In nucleotides, the CDR3 is TGTGCCAGTAGTGGGGGGACAGGGGCTCCGAACACTGAAGCTTTCTTT. Translated, it gives CASSGGTGAPNTEAFF.